This T cell receptor beta chain was identified in a study of blood T cell dynamics during melanoma immunotherapy. Trimming stripped 1 base from V and 1 base from J, with 10 bases between. This CDR3 is built from 15 residues. CDR1 SGHVS and CDR2 FQNEAQ come from the germline V gene. Described time point: week 3, after first cycle of checkpoint inhibitor. TCRdb keeps only in-frame clones here, not all; method: immunoSEQ multiplex PCR. The data show about 6,300 clones, with roughly 86% seen just once and more than 4.5% held by the top ten. This material consisted of blood, taken from a patient treated with checkpoint blockade. The rearrangement uses TRBV7-8 and TRBJ1-2, with D maybe TRBD1 (6 bases). The TCR originated in a human donor with melanoma. The CDR3 loop reads CASSLGVRGNYGYTF. The CDR3 DNA reads as TGTGCCAGCAGCTTAGGTGTCAGGGGTAACTATGGCTACACCTTC.